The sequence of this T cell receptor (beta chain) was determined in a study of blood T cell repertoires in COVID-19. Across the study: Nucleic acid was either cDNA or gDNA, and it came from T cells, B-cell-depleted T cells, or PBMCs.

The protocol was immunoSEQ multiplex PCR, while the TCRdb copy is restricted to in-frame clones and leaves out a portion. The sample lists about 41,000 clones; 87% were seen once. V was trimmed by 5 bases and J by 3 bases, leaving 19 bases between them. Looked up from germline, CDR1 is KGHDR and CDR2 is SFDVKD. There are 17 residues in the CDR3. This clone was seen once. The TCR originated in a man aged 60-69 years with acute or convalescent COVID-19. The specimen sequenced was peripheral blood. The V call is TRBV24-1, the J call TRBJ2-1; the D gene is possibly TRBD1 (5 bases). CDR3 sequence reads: CATSGKGVLKDYNEQFF. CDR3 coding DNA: TGTGCCACCAGTGGGAAAGGGGTCCTAAAGGACTACAATGAGCAGTTCTTC.